This T cell receptor (beta chain) came from a study of identical twins. Only a few counts were recorded for this clonotype. Antigen unknown. The junction differs from germline at one of its ends, possibly a read error. A single record per CDR3 protein comes from TCRdb applying MiXCR to the 5' RACE reads. This table has 500,000 to 550,000 distinct CDR3 sequences, less than 25% appearing once. This CDR3 is 14 amino acids long. Germline V gives CDR1 SGDLS, CDR2 YYNGEE. Whole-study findings and limits: Memory repertoires lacked the insertion deficit that abundant cord blood beta clonotypes showed.

These data were also filed under a second study, of T cells expressing NK-cell markers.

V gene TRBV9 combines with J gene TRBJ2-3, with D hard to call. The receptor comes from a woman aged 18-29 years in good health. The source material was CD4+ T cells sorted from blood. The CDR3 region has the DNA TGTGCCAGCAGCGGAACTACGGTTGGGGATACGCAGTACTTT. Protein sequence: CASSGTTVGDTQYF.